This TCR beta chain emerged from a study of blood T cell repertoires in COVID-19. For the study at large: COVID-19 samples collected from the United States, Italy and Spain covered acute and convalescent phases. PBMCs, B-cell-depleted T cells, or T cells were the source of the cDNA or gDNA that made up the material.

This clone has just a few counts. As originally analysed: Scientists estimated how many nucleated cells there were by amplifying reference gene primers. The assay was immunoSEQ multiplex PCR, and TCRdb's table has in-frame clones only and misses some. Clonal size and the V and J genes are those of that table, whereas D and trimming came from the DNA. The table includes 65,000 to 85,000 clones, about 90% detected once. The source material was peripheral blood. The source of this sequence is a man between 45 and 60 years old with active COVID-19.

The CDR3 sequence is CAWSAGTGRNQPQHF. CDR3 DNA: TGTGCCTGGAGTGCCGGGACAGGGCGCAATCAGCCCCAGCATTTT. The V and J genes are TRBV30 and TRBJ1-5; TRBD1 matches at 9 bases. The CDR3 is 15 residues long. With V trimmed by 1 base and J by 2 bases, 3 bases remained unmatched. The germline V gene has CDR1 GTSNPN and CDR2 SVGIG (reference sequence).